This TCR beta chain was captured by sequencing in a study of blood T cell repertoires in COVID-19. Whole-study context: There were acute and convalescent COVID-19 samples, and they came from the United States, Italy and Spain. Sample material is recorded as cDNA or gDNA derived from T cells, B-cell-depleted T cells, or PBMCs.

CDR1 and CDR2 (germline): SGHNT, YYREEE (reference sequence). This CDR3 is built from 13 residues. Trimming took 6 bases from V and 2 from J, leaving 11 bases between them. In the original processing: Using reference gene primer amplification, nucleated cell counts were estimated. Libraries were prepared by immunoSEQ multiplex PCR; TCRdb keeps only in-frame clonotypes and omits some of them. V and J calls and clone size are those listed in that table; D and trimming were worked out from the DNA. The sample includes 180,000 or so clones, over 75% of them seen just once. Participant reports of clinical history set cohort assignment.

The sequence derives from a man aged 50 to 60 who had recovered from COVID-19. The sequenced sample was PBMCs or T cells enriched from blood (not recorded which). This chain links TRBV5-4 with TRBJ1-1; D gene uncertain. CDR3 DNA sequence: TGTGCCAGCACCTCCGGAGTCAACACTGAAGCTTTCTTT. Amino acids: CASTSGVNTEAFF. Filled out from reference TRBV5-4 and TRBJ1-1, the complete variable domain reads ETGVTQSPTHLIKTRGQQVTLRCSSQSGHNTVSWYQQALGQGPQFIFQYYREEENGRGNFPPRFSGLQFPNYSSELNVNALELDDSALYLCASTSGVNTEAFFGQGTRLTVV.